Listed here are 5 T cell receptor beta chains from one sample, sequenced in a study of Graves' ophthalmopathy and Graves' hyperthyroidism. Amplifying from RNA transcripts, the study obtained TCR beta CDR3 regions. First-round RT-PCR employed HTBI primers, with a second-round multiplex PCR after it. TCRdb ran MiXCR on the multiplex PCR reads and lists one entry per CDR3 protein. Counted here are some 350,000 distinct CDR3 sequences, roughly a sixth occurring once; the ten biggest clones make up about 2.4%. Sequences were obtained from peripheral blood. All receptors derive from an adult woman with stable Graves' hyperthyroidism.

In its sample, this clonotype was seen many times. The chain joins TRBV7-2 to TRBJ1-6, with 9 nucleotides matching TRBD1. Germline trimming cut 2 bases from V and 5 bases from J; bases unmatched to any gene: 4. The germline CDR1 and CDR2 sequences are SGHTA and FQGNSA. This CDR3 contains 16 residues. The CDR3 nucleotides read TGTGCCAGCAGCTTATGGGACAGGGTTGATAATTCACCCCTCCACTTT. Its protein is CASSLWDRVDNSPLHF. The variable domain in full, completed from reference TRBV7-2 and TRBJ1-6, reads GAGVSQSPSNKVTEKGKDVELRCDPISGHTALYWYRQSLGQGLEFLIYFQGNSAPDKSGLPSDRFSAERTGGSVSTLTIQRTQQEDSAVYLCASSLWDRVDNSPLHFGNGTRLTVT.

This clonotype was seen at least ten times. The chain joins TRBV28 to TRBJ1-2, with a weak D call TRBD1 (5 bases). CDR3 size: 15 residues. The V gene's germline CDR1 is MDHEN and CDR2 SYDVKM. V lost 5 bases and J 0 bases, leaving 13 bases between the germline ends. CDR3 coding DNA: TGTGCCAGCAGTCCCGGCGGGGGGGCTAACTATGGCTACACCTTC. It yields the protein CASSPGGGANYGYTF.

This clonotype was detected many times. Relative to the germline gene, one junction end is altered; a read error may explain this. The V and J genes are TRBV5-1 and TRBJ2-7; 13 bases align to TRBD2. The germline V gene encodes CDR1 SGHRS and CDR2 YFSETQ. CDR3 length equals 18 residues. Here the CDR3 reads CTSSRSLGTSGAGGEQYF. CDR3 bases: TGCACCAGCAGCCGCTCTTTGGGGACTAGCGGGGCCGGGGGGGAGCAGTACTTC.

This clonotype came up many times. The CDR3 reads CASSLVGQGAHSNQPQHF. The CDR3 region has the DNA TGTGCCAGCAGCTTAGTGGGACAGGGGGCTCATAGCAATCAGCCCCAGCATTTT. The chain employs TRBV7-8 and TRBJ1-5; 12 nucleotides line up with TRBD1. The J segment lost 0 bases and the V segment lost 1 base, leaving 4 bases of the junction unmatched. Germline loops: CDR1 SGHVS, CDR2 FQNEAQ. This CDR3 is built from 18 residues.

This clonotype was counted at least ten times. This chain joins TRBV28 and TRBJ2-5, with TRBD2 identical over 9 bases. Looked up from germline, CDR1 is MDHEN and CDR2 is SYDVKM. Trimming took 6 bases from V and 2 from J; bases not matched to a gene: 16. The CDR3 covers 18 residues. For the CDR3, the DNA is TGTGCCAGCAGCCCCACTTTTGGTGGTAGCGGGGGACAAGAGACCCAGTACTTC. Translated, it gives CASSPTFGGSGGQETQYF.